One TCR beta chain is described in this entry. This clonotype was found a few times. This receptor's antigen is unknown. Per-base quality was not reported, and no clone a single base away is much larger than it. The donors were about 40 Caucasian individuals from Russia, aged roughly 6 to 100 years, who were systemically healthy. Roughly 10 milliliters of peripheral blood were collected from each donor into EDTA-treated Vacutainer tubes. Ficoll-Paque density-gradient centrifugation was used to isolate PBMCs, with at least 6 million per sample. Total RNA, at least 6 micrograms per sample, was extracted from PBMCs with Trizol reagent. For every donor, an aliquot of PBMCs went through flow cytometry to measure the percentages of naive CD45RAhigh/CD27high T cells. The sample belongs to a study of blood T cells in healthy people across ages (dated by TCRdb to 2015 to 2017). For context, the study as a whole: Template switching captured roughly one uniquely barcoded TCR beta cDNA molecule per two T cells in model experiments. Using deep sequencing normalized with unique cDNA molecular identifiers, the study measured how TCR beta repertoire diversity changes with age. Four age groups were formed from the donors: young (average 16 years), middle-aged (approximately 40), aged (approximately 60) and long-lived (roughly 81). To avoid experimental bias, donors of different ages were spread randomly across the sequencing lanes. For two donors (one aged 18 to 30 and one aged 80 or older), the study analyzed two additional independent replicas of 1 million unique cDNA reads from the same blood draw. Results and caveats for the whole study, not just this receptor: Because profiling used bulk unsorted PBMCs, naive and antigen-experienced compartments could not be compared conclusively. Observed TCR beta diversity per million T cells fell roughly linearly with age, and a significant reduction was already apparent by age about 36. The percentage of naive T cells measured by flow cytometry correlated strongly with observed TCR beta diversity. Estimates of total diversity from one million sequenced T cells were regarded as lower bounds and underestimates. The CMV infection status of donors was not known, potentially confounding age-related changes in expanded clonotypes. Compared with the aged group, the long-lived group had more naive CD4+ T cells, fewer expanded clones and increased TCR diversity, a pattern suggesting age selection.

The CDR3 sequence holds 14 residues, the cysteine and phenylalanine included. Here the CDR3 DNA is all that survives: 42 bases in frame from base 1. According to the germline V gene, CDR1 reads SNHLY and CDR2 reads FYNNEI. V loses 11 bases at its end and J loses 4 bases; junction bases beyond the gene matches: 9. Library preparation was by 5' RACE. A second 7 to 11 cycle PCR used a sample-barcoded 5' primer and a J-beta primer mix. A unique molecular identifier was introduced onto each TCR beta cDNA molecule by a template-switch 5' adaptor carrying 12 random nucleotides. Each sample yielded at least 2.5 million CDR3-containing paired-end reads. First-strand cDNA was synthesized from all RNA with the Mint cDNA synthesis kit, primed by a TRBC-specific oligonucleotide. After uracil-DNA glycosylase treatment, a first 18-cycle PCR used universal primers M1SS and BC2_uni_R on all cDNA. In the original analysis: Normalization of each sample was performed by random selection of 1 million high-quality reads, each carrying a distinct molecular identifier. Instead of being binned into consensus sequences, reads that shared molecular identifiers were thrown out. MiTCR, set to a Q25 quality threshold and the strictest error-elimination algorithm, was used for CDR3 identification, clonotype clustering and error correction. A nonparametric unseen species model using Euler transformation provided a lower-bound estimate of total TCR beta diversity. TCRdb reran the public reads through fastp at Q25 and MiXCR, keeping productive beta chains. Rows with a matching CDR3 protein are joined into one entry that keeps the most common DNA and genes. TCRdb assigned the V and J calls; the authors' analysis was not used. The sample table contains 1,800,000 or so distinct CDR3 sequences; only one count was recorded for 39% of them. The ten top clones hold about 23% of the sample.

The V and J genes are TRBV2 and TRBJ2-1, with 9 junctional bases fitting TRBD1. Sequences were obtained from blood. This receptor was identified in a human donor in good health. The CDR3 here reads CASGGTGNYNEQFF. The base sequence is TGTGCCTCAGGAGGGACAGGGAATTACAATGAGCAGTTCTTC.